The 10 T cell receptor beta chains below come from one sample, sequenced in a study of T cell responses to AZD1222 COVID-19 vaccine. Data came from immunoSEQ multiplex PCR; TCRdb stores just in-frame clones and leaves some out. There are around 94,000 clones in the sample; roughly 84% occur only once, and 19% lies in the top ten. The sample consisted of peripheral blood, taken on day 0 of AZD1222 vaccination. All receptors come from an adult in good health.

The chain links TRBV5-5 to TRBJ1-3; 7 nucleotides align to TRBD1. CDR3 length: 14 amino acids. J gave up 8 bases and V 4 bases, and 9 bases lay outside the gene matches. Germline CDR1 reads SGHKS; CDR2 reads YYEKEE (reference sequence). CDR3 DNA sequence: TGTGCCAGCAGCCGCCAAAGGGGGCAGGACACCATATATTTT. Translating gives CASSRQRGQDTIYF.

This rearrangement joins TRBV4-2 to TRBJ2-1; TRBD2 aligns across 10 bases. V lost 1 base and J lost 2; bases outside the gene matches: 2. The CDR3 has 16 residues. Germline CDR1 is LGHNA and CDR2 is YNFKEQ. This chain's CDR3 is CASSQASGGAYNEQFF. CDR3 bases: TGTGCCAGCAGCCAAGCCAGCGGGGGGGCCTACAATGAGCAGTTCTTC.

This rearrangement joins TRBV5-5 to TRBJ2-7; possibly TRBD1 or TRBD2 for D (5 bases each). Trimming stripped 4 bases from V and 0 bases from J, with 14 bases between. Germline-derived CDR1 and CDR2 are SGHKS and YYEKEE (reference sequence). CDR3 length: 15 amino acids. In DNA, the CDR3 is TGTGCCAGCAGCCCCCAAGGGACGAGCTCCTACGAGCAGTACTTC. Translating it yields CASSPQGTSSYEQYF.

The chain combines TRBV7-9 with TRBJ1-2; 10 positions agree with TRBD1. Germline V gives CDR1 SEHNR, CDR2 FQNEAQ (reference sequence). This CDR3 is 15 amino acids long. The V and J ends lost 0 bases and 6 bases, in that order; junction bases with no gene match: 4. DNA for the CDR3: TGTGCCAGCAGCTTAGCGTTGACAGGGGGCGATGGCTACACCTTC. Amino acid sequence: CASSLALTGGDGYTF.

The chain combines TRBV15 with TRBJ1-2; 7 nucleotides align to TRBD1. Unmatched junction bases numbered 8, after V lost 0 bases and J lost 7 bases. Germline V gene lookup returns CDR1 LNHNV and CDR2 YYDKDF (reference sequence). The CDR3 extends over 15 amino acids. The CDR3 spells CATSRDLQGLSGYTF. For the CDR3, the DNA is TGTGCCACCAGCAGAGATCTACAGGGGTTGAGTGGCTACACCTTC.

The chain's CDR3 is CASTRGTGNSGANVLTF. The DNA of the CDR3 is TGTGCAAGTACCAGGGGGACAGGGAACTCTGGGGCCAACGTCCTGACTTTC. This rearrangement joins TRBV12-2 to TRBJ2-6; the D call of TRBD1 is as the table states it, not checked on the DNA. TRBV12-2 is flagged as a pseudogene. The CDR3 has 17 amino acids.

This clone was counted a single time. As DNA, the CDR3 is TGTGCCAGCAGCCCGGGACAGGCCTCCTACGAGCAGTACTTC. Amino acid sequence: CASSPGQASYEQYF. This chain uses TRBV7-7 with TRBJ2-7; TRBD1 agrees at 8 bases. This CDR3 is built from 14 residues. Germline V gene lookup returns CDR1 SSHAT and CDR2 FNYEAQ (reference sequence). V lost 5 bases, J lost 0 bases, and 3 bases stayed unmatched.

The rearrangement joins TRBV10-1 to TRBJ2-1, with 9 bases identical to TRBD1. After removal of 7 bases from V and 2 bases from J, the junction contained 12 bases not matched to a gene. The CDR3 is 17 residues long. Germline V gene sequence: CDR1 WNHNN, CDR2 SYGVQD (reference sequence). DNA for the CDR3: TGCGCCAGCACTCAAGGTCGGGGGACAGGGACCTACAATGAGCAGTTCTTC. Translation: CASTQGRGTGTYNEQFF.

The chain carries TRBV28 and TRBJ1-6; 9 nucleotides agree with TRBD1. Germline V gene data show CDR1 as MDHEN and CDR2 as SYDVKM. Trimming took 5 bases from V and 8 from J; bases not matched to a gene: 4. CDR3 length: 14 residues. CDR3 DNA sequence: TGTGCCAGCAGTATAGACAGGGGGTATTCACCCCTCCACTTT. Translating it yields CASSIDRGYSPLHF.

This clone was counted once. In DNA, the CDR3 is TGTGCCAGCAGTTGGTCGGGGAACACTGAAGCTTTCTTT. This sequence encodes CASSWSGNTEAFF. V is TRBV6-2 or TRBV6-3 and J is TRBJ1-1, with D uncertain. CDR1 and CDR2 (germline): MNHEY, SVGEGT. This CDR3 spans 13 amino acids. V gave up 4 bases and J gave up 1 base, with 7 bases separating them.